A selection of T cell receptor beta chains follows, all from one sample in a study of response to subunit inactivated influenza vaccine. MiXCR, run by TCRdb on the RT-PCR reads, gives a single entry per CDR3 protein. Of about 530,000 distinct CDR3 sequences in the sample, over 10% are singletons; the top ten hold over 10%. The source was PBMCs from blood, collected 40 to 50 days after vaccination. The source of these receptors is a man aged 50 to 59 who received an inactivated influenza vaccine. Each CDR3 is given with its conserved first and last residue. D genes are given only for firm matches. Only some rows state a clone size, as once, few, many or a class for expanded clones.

TGCGCCAGCAGCCAAGACTACAATAAGCAGTTCTTC,CASSQDYNKQFF,TRBV4-3,.,TRBJ2-1,.
TGTGCCAGCAGTCCCCAGGGGGGAGGCAATCAGCCCCAGCATTTT,CASSPQGGGNQPQHF,TRBV6-1,.,TRBJ1-5,TRBD1
TGTGCCAGCAGCGCCCAAGAGCTGCCCTCCTTC,CASSAQELPSF,TRBV7-2,many,TRBJ1-2,.
TGTGCCAGCAGCTTAGCGCTCGGGGTTGAGTCCTACGAGCAGTACTTC,CASSLALGVESYEQYF,TRBV7-8,few,TRBJ2-7,.
TGTGCCAGCAGCTCGGACAGGATTTTAGCTTTCTTT,CASSSDRILAFF,TRBV7-9,.,TRBJ1-1,TRBD1
TGTGCCACCAGTGATTCCTCCGGGGCCCCTGAAGCTAACTATGGCTACACCTTC,CATSDSSGAPEANYGYTF,TRBV24-1,.,TRBJ1-2,.
TGTGCCAGCCGCCGGGGCGCTGTAAACATTCAGTACTTC,CASRRGAVNIQYF,TRBV6-2/TRBV6-3,few,TRBJ2-4,.
TGCAGTGCTCACTCAGGCCCTAGCGGGGGCACAGATACGCAGTATTTT,CSAHSGPSGGTDTQYF,TRBV20-1,.,TRBJ2-3,TRBD2
TGCGCCAGCAGTCCGGGACCGAGCCACTTCACTGAAGCTTTCTTT,CASSPGPSHFTEAFF,TRBV5-1,once,TRBJ1-1,.
TGTGCCAGCAGTCTGGACAGGGGGAATTATGAGCAGTTCTTC,CASSLDRGNYEQFF,TRBV28,.,TRBJ2-1,TRBD1
TGTGCCAGCAGCCAAGATTTGACAGCCGGAGTCTATGGCTACACCTTC,CASSQDLTAGVYGYTF,TRBV3-1,.,TRBJ1-2,.
TGCACGACAGGTCTGAACACTGAAGCTTTCTTT,CTTGLNTEAFF,TRBV20-1,.,TRBJ1-1,.
TGTGCCAGCAGCCCTGGAGGGGTCTCGAACACTGAAGCTTTCTTT,CASSPGGVSNTEAFF,TRBV5-5,many,TRBJ1-1,.
TGTGCCAGCAGCGTAGGGGCTCCCGGTGACGAGCAGTACTTC,CASSVGAPGDEQYF,TRBV9,few,TRBJ2-7,.
TGTGCCAGCAGCCCGACAGGGTTCGCGAATTCACCCCTCCACTTT,CASSPTGFANSPLHF,TRBV12-3/TRBV12-4,many,TRBJ1-6,TRBD1
TGCGCCAGCAGCCAAGATAGCACAGAACCTAACAATGAGCAGTTCTTC,CASSQDSTEPNNEQFF,TRBV4-3,many,TRBJ2-1,.
TGTGCCACCAGCAACCGACAGGCCTCGGGGTATGGCTACACCTTC,CATSNRQASGYGYTF,TRBV15,.,TRBJ1-2,.
TGCAGTGCTGTGAAGGGAAACACCGGGGAGCTGTTTTTT,CSAVKGNTGELFF,TRBV20-1,.,TRBJ2-2,.
TGTGCCAGCAGCCCCCGGAATGACAGGCGCTATGGCTACACCTTC,CASSPRNDRRYGYTF,TRBV7-8,few,TRBJ1-2,.
TGTGCCACCAGCAAAATACTAGCGGGAGTTTTCGATGAGCAGTTCTTC,CATSKILAGVFDEQFF,TRBV15,many,TRBJ2-1,TRBD2
TGCAGCGCCAGTCAGGACAGATACGAGCAGTACTTC,CSASQDRYEQYF,TRBV29-1,few,TRBJ2-7,.
TGTGCCACCAGCATTTACAATGAGCAGTTCTTC,CATSIYNEQFF,TRBV24-1,many,TRBJ2-1,.
TGTGCCAGCAGGGACCATTCGGGCTCCCCCGGGGAGACCCAGTACTTC,CASRDHSGSPGETQYF,TRBV25-1,few,TRBJ2-5,.
TGTGCCAGCAACTTGCACACCGGGGAGCTGTTTTTT,CASNLHTGELFF,TRBV7-2,few,TRBJ2-2,.
TGTGCCAGCAGGGGACTAGCGGGAGACCCAGGGAGCAATGAGCAGTTCTTC,CASRGLAGDPGSNEQFF,TRBV28,.,TRBJ2-1,TRBD2
TGCGCCAGCAGCTCAGAGGTTAGGGATGAGCAGTTCTTC,CASSSEVRDEQFF,TRBV5-1,many,TRBJ2-1,.
TGCGCCAGCAGCTGGCAGCAGGGGGACCGGGGCGAGCAGTACTTC,CASSWQQGDRGEQYF,TRBV5-1,.,TRBJ2-7,TRBD1
TGCGCCAGCAGCGGTGGAGCGGGGGGGTTCAATACGCAGTATTTT,CASSGGAGGFNTQYF,TRBV10-2,.,TRBJ2-3,TRBD2
TGTGCCACCAGCACCTCGACCAGGGAGACCCAGTACTTC,CATSTSTRETQYF,TRBV15,.,TRBJ2-5,.
TGTGCCAGCAGCCCCGGGGATAGCGGCGAGTTCTTC,CASSPGDSGEFF,TRBV7-9,.,TRBJ2-1,.
TGTGCCAGCGGCGAACGGAGGCGGTTGTCTGAAGCTTTCTTT,CASGERRRLSEAFF,TRBV11-2,.,TRBJ1-1,.
TGTGCCAGCAGCCACTCAAGGGACTTTTCAGAGAAGTTCTTC,CASSHSRDFSEKFF,TRBV3-1,.,TRBJ2-1,.
TGTGCCAGCAGCTCCGAGGGGGGGGGTCCCAATGGCTACACCTTC,CASSSEGGGPNGYTF,TRBV7-6,many,TRBJ1-2,.
TGTGCCGTCCGGACTAGCGGGTCCTACGAGCAGTACTTC,CAVRTSGSYEQYF,TRBV6-6,few,TRBJ2-7,TRBD2
TGTGCCAGCAGCCCCCTCCCGACACCAACTAGCACAGATACGCAGTATTTT,CASSPLPTPTSTDTQYF,TRBV7-9,.,TRBJ2-3,.
TGTGCCAGCAGAACCCCGGACGGGAGCTCCTACGAGCAGTACTTC,CASRTPDGSSYEQYF,TRBV6-2/TRBV6-3,.,TRBJ2-7,.
TGCGCCAGCAGCTCACAAAGCGAGCAGTACTTC,CASSSQSEQYF,TRBV5-1,few,TRBJ2-7,.
TGTGCCTGGAGTGTATTCCGACGGAGCTCCTACAATGAGCAGTTCTTC,CAWSVFRRSSYNEQFF,TRBV30,.,TRBJ2-1,.
TGTGCCAGCAGCCAATTTAAGTACGGGGAGCTGTTTTTT,CASSQFKYGELFF,TRBV14,.,TRBJ2-2,.
TGTGCCAGCAGCTTTACAGGGGGAGGGGACACCGGGGAGCTGTTTTTT,CASSFTGGGDTGELFF,TRBV9,.,TRBJ2-2,.
TGCGCCAGCAGCTTGGGTCGGAGCAACTTCTACGAGCAGTACTTC,CASSLGRSNFYEQYF,TRBV5-1,.,TRBJ2-7,.
TGCAGTGCTAGAGTGGGCCCGTGGGACACTGAAGCTTTCTTT,CSARVGPWDTEAFF,TRBV20-1,few,TRBJ1-1,.
TGCAGTGCTAACAGGGAAACGAACACTGAAGCTTTCTTT,CSANRETNTEAFF,TRBV20-1,.,TRBJ1-1,.
TGTGCCAGCAGCTTGGCCGGACCCAACGTCCTGACTTTC,CASSLAGPNVLTF,TRBV5-5,few,TRBJ2-6,.
TGTGCCTGGAGTAACGGGGCCGGTTACAATGAGCAGTTCTTC,CAWSNGAGYNEQFF,TRBV30,.,TRBJ2-1,.